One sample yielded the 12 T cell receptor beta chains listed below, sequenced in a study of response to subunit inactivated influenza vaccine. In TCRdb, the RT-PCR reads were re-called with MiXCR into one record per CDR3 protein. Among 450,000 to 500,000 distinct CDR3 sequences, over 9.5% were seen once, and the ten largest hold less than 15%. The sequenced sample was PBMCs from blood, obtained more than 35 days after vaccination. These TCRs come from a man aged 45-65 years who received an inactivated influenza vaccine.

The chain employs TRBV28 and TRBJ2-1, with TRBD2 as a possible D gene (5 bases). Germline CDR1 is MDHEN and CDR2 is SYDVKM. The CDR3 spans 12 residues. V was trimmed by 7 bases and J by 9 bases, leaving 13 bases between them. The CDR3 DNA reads TGTGCCAGCACCGGGATGGTTGGTGAGCAGTTCTTC. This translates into CASTGMVGEQFF. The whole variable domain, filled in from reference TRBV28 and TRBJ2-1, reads DVKVTQSSRYLVKRTGEKVFLECVQDMDHENMFWYRQDPGLGLRLIYFSYDVKMKEKGDIPEGYSVSREKKERFSLILESASTNQTSMYLCASTGMVGEQFFGPGTRLTVL.

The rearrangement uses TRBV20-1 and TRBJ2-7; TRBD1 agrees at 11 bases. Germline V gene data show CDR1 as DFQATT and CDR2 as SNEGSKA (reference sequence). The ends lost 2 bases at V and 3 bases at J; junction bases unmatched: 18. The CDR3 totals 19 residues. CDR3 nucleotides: TGCAGTGCTAGACTCCAACAAACCTCCGGGACAGGGGGATTCTACGAGCAGTACTTC. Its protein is CSARLQQTSGTGGFYEQYF.

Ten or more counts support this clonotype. CDR3 residues: CATSDRTGSTDTQYF. The CDR3 DNA is TGTGCCACCAGTGATCGGACGGGAAGCACAGATACGCAGTATTTT. J is TRBJ2-3 and V is TRBV24-1, with D perhaps matching TRBD2 (5 bases). This CDR3 has 15 residues. The germline V gene encodes CDR1 KGHDR and CDR2 SFDVKD. V was clipped by 3 bases and J by 0 bases, with 9 bases between them.

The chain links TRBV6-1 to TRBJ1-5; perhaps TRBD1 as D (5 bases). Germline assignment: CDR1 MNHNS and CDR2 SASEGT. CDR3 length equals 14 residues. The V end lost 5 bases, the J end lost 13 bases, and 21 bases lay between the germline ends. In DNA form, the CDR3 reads TGTGCCAGCAGTATAAGAGAACCCGGGGCCGGGCAGCATTTT. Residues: CASSIREPGAGQHF.

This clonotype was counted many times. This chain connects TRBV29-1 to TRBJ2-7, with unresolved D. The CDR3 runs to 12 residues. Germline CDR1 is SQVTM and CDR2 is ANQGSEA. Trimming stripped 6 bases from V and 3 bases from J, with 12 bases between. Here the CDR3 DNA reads TGCAGCGTGCGGACCGCCCGCTACGAGCAGTACTTC. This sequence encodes CSVRTARYEQYF.

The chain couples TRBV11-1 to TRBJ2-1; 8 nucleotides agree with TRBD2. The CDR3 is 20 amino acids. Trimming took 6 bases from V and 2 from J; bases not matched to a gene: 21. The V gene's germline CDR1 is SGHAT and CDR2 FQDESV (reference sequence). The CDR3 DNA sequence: TGTGCCAGCAGTCTACCTCCGGGACTAGTCCCTCAGGGCCCCTACAATGAGCAGTTCTTC. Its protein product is CASSLPPGLVPQGPYNEQFF.

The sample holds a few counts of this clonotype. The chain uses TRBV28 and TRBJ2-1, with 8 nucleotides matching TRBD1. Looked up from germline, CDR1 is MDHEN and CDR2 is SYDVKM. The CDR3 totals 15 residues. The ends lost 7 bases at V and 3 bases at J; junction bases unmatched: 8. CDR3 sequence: CASTYDRGNYNEQFF. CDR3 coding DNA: TGTGCCAGCACCTACGACAGGGGAAACTACAATGAGCAGTTCTTC. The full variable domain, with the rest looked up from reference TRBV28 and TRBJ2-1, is DVKVTQSSRYLVKRTGEKVFLECVQDMDHENMFWYRQDPGLGLRLIYFSYDVKMKEKGDIPEGYSVSREKKERFSLILESASTNQTSMYLCASTYDRGNYNEQFFGPGTRLTVL.

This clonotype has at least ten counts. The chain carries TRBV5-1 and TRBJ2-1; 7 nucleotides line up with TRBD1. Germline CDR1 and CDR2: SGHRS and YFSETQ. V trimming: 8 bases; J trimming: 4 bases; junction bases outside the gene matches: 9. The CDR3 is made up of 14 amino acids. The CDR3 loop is CASSPGQLYNEQFF. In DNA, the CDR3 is TGCGCCAGTTCTCCGGGACAGCTATACAATGAGCAGTTCTTC.

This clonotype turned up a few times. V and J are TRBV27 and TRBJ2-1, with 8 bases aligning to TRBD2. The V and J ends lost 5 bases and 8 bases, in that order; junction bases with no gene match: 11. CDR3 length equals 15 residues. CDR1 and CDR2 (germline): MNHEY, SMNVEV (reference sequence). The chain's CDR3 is CASSVIAGWSHEQFF. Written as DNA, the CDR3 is TGTGCCAGCAGTGTTATAGCGGGGTGGAGTCATGAGCAGTTCTTC.

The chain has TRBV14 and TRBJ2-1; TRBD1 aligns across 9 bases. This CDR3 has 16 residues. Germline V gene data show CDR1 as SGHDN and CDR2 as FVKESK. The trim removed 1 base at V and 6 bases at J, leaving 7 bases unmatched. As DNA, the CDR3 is TGTGCCAGCAGCCAAGTCTGGACAGGGGAGAGCAATGAGCAGTTCTTC. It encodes CASSQVWTGESNEQFF.

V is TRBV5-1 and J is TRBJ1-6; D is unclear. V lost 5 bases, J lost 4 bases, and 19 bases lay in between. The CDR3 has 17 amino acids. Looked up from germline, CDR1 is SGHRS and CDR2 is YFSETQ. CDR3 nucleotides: TGCGCCAGCAGTTCCTCCGGGCACAATCGATATAATTCACCCCTCCACTTT. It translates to CASSSSGHNRYNSPLHF.

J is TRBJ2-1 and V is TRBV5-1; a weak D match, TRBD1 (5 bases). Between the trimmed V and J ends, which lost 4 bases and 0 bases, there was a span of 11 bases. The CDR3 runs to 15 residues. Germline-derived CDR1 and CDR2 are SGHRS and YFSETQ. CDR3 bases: TGCGCCAGCAGCAGAGCAGGGTCCTCCTACAATGAGCAGTTCTTC. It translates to CASSRAGSSYNEQFF.